These 9 T cell receptor beta chains came from one sample sequenced in a study of shared clonotypes between healthy human individuals. Sequencing used immunoSEQ multiplex PCR; TCRdb keeps in-frame clones, though not all of them. The top ten hold 30% to 35% of the sample, which has around 690,000 clones, around 91% seen once. Sequenced input: memory CD8+ T cells from PBMCs. This sample's subset: CD45RO+ cells pooled with CCR7-negative TemRA cells. The receptor source for this set is a man between 18 and 35 years old in good health. Some clones in this sample may be carry-over from other donors' samples.

This chain connects TRBV6-5 to TRBJ2-3; D unresolved. Germline V CDR1 and CDR2: MNHEY, SVGAGI. Trimming took 0 bases from V and 6 from J, leaving 4 bases between them. The CDR3 runs 12 residues. The chain's CDR3 is CASSYSPDTQYF. Here the CDR3 DNA reads TGTGCCAGCAGTTACTCGCCCGATACGCAGTATTTT.

CDR3 sequence: CASSPSGTAQETQYF. The CDR3 region has the DNA TGTGCCAGCAGCCCTTCCGGGACAGCTCAAGAGACCCAGTACTTC. This sequence joins TRBV14 and TRBJ2-5, with 7 bases that match TRBD1. With V trimmed by 4 bases and J by 2 bases, 7 bases remained unmatched. CDR3 length equals 15 residues. In germline, CDR1 is SGHDN, CDR2 FVKESK.

V gene TRBV5-1 combines with J gene TRBJ2-7; D possibly matches TRBD1 or TRBD2 (5 bases each). Trimming removed 7 bases at V and 2 bases at J, with 19 bases between. Looked up from germline, CDR1 is SGHRS and CDR2 is YFSETQ. This CDR3 is built from 15 residues. The CDR3 nucleotides are TGCGCCAGCCAGACCTTCGTGGGGGTCCCCTACGAGCAGTACTTC. It translates to CASQTFVGVPYEQYF.

This clone was detected a few times. The chain uses TRBV27 and TRBJ2-6; D uncertain. The CDR3 contains 15 residues. V gave up 2 bases and J gave up 2 bases, with 7 bases separating them. The germline V gene encodes CDR1 MNHEY and CDR2 SMNVEV (reference sequence). CDR3 nucleotides: TGTGCCAGCAGTTTACTAGGCGCTGGGGCCAACGTCCTGACTTTC. This encodes CASSLLGAGANVLTF.

V and J are TRBV7-6 and TRBJ2-1; unclear D gene. The length of the CDR3 is 12 residues. Trimming removed 7 bases at V and 12 bases at J, with 16 bases between. Germline lookup yields CDR1 SGHVS and CDR2 FNYEAQ. CDR3 loop: CASNDGTRRQFF. CDR3 nucleotide sequence: TGTGCCAGCAACGACGGAACCCGCCGGCAGTTCTTC. Full variable domain (missing parts from reference TRBV7-6 and TRBJ2-1): GAGVSQSPRYKVTKRGQDVALRCDPISGHVSLYWYRQALGQGPEFLTYFNYEAQQDKSGLPNDRFSAERPEGSISTLTIQRTEQRDSAMYRCASNDGTRRQFFGPGTRLTVL.

This clone was counted once. The CDR3 is CASSQGREAYEQYF. The CDR3 DNA is TGTGCCAGCAGCCAAGGCAGGGAAGCCTACGAGCAGTACTTC. This rearrangement joins TRBV14 to TRBJ2-7; a weak D match, TRBD1 (5 bases). There are 14 residues in the CDR3. Germline CDR1 is SGHDN and CDR2 is FVKESK. The V end was cut by 1 base, the J end by 2 bases, with 9 bases between.

This CDR3 reads CASSLGGSVSTDTQYF. The CDR3 DNA sequence: TGTGCCAGCAGCTTAGGGGGCAGCGTAAGCACAGATACGCAGTATTTT. The chain uses TRBV7-8 and TRBJ2-3; tentatively, D is TRBD1 (5 bases). The CDR3 sequence is 16 residues long. Deletions cut 1 base from V and 0 bases from J, with 11 bases between. The germline CDR1 and CDR2 sequences are SGHVS and FQNEAQ.

This chain joins TRBV29-1 and TRBJ2-1; D might be TRBD1 (7 bases). CDR1 and CDR2 (germline): SQVTM, ANQGSEA. CDR3 size: 16 residues. Trimming cost V 2 bases and J 4 bases, with 18 bases left between them. The CDR3 loop is CSVEPGGPSSYNEQFF. CDR3 sequence (DNA): TGCAGCGTTGAACCAGGGGGGCCATCCTCGTACAATGAGCAGTTCTTC.

This clone was seen a single time. The rearrangement joins TRBV27 to TRBJ1-1, with 8 bases matching TRBD1. This CDR3 is 13 amino acids long. Trimming removed 11 bases from V and 3 bases from J; junction bases left unmatched: 8. Per the germline V gene, CDR1 is MNHEY and CDR2 is SMNVEV (reference sequence). DNA for the CDR3: TGTGCCGCGAAAAAGACAGGGGACACTGAAGCTTTCTTT. As protein: CAAKKTGDTEAFF.